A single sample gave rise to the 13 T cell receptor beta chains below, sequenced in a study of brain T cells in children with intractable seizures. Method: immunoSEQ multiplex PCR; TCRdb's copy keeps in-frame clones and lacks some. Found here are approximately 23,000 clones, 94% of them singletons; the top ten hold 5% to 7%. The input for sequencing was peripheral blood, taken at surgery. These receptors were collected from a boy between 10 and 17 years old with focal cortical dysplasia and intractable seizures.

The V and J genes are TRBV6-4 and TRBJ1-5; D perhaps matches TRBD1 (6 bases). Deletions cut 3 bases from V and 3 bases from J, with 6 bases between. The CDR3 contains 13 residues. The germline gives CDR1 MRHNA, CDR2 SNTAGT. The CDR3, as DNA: TGTGCCAGCAGTGAGGGGGCCAATCAGCCCCAGCATTTT. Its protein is CASSEGANQPQHF.

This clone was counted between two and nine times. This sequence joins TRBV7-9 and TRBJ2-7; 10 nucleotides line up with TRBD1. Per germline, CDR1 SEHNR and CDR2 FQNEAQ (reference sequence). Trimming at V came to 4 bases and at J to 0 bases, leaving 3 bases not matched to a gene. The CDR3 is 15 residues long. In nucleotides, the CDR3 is TGTGCCAGCAGCTCGGGACAGGGGAGCTCCTACGAGCAGTACTTC. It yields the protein CASSSGQGSSYEQYF.

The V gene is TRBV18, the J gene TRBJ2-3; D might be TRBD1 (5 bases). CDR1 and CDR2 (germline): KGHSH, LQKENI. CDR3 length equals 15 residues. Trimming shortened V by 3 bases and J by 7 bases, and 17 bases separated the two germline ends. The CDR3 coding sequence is TGTGCCAGCTCACCCAACACTGTTACAGGCCATACGCAGTATTTT. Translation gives CASSPNTVTGHTQYF.

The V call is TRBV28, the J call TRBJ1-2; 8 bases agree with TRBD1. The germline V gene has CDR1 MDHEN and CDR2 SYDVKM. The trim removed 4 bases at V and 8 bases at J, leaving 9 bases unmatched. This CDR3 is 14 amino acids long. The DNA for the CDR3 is TGTGCCAGCAGTTCGTCGGACAGGGTTCGAGGCTACACCTTC. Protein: CASSSSDRVRGYTF.

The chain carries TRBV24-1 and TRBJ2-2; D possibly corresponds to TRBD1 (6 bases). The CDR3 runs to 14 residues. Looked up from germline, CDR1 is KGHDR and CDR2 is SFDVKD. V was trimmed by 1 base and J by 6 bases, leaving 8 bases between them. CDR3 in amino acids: CATSDLRGSGELFF. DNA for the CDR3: TGTGCCACCAGTGATTTAAGGGGGTCCGGGGAGCTGTTTTTT.

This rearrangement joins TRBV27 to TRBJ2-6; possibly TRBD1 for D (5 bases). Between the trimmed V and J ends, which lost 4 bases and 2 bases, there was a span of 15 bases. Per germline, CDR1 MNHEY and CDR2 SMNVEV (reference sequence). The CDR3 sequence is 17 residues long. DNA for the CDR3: TGTGCCAGCAGTTGGGTAGGGGCGAACCCTGGGGCCAACGTCCTGACTTTC. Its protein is CASSWVGANPGANVLTF.

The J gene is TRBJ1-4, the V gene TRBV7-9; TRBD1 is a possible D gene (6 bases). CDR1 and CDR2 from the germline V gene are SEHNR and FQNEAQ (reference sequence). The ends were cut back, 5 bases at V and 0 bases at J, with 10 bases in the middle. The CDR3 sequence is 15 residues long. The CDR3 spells CASSQGQTTNEKLFF. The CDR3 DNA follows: TGTGCCAGCAGCCAAGGACAGACAACTAATGAAAAACTGTTTTTT.

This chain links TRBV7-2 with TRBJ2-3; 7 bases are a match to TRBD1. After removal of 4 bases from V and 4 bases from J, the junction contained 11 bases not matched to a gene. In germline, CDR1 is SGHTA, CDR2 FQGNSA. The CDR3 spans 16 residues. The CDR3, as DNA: TGTGCCAGCAGCTCGCGACAGGGCTGGGATGCAGATACGCAGTATTTT. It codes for CASSSRQGWDADTQYF.

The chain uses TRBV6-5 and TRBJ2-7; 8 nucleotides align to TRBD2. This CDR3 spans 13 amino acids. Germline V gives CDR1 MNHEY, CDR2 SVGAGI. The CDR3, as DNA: TGTGCCAGCAGTTACGCCGGGAGGGGGGCCTTGCAAGTC. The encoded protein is CASSYAGRGALQV.

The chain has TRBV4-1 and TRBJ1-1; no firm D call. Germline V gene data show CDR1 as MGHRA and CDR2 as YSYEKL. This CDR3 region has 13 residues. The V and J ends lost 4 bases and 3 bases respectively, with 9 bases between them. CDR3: CASSPRQYTEAFF. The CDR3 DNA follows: TGCGCCAGCAGCCCCAGACAATACACTGAAGCTTTCTTT.

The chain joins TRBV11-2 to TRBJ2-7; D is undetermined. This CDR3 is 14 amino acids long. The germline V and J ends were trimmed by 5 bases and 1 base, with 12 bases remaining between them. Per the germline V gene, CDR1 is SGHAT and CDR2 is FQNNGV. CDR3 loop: CASSPLDGSYEQYV. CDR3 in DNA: TGTGCCAGCAGCCCCCTGGACGGATCCTACGAGCAGTACGTC.

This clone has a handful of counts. The CDR3 DNA sequence: TGTGCCAGTAGTGGACTAGCGGCCACAGATACGCAGTATTTT. This gives the protein CASSGLAATDTQYF. This chain connects TRBV19 to TRBJ2-3; TRBD2 agrees at 10 bases. The junction had 1 base not matched to a gene; V was cut back by 5 bases and J by 2 bases. The CDR3 is 14 amino acids. Germline V gene lookup returns CDR1 LNHDA and CDR2 SQIVND (reference sequence).

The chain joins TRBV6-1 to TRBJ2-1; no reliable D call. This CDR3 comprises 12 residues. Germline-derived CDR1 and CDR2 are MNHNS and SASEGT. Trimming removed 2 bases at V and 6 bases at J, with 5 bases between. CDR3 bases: TGTGCCAGCAGTGAACGGCGCAATGAGCAGTTCTTC. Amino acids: CASSERRNEQFF.